This T cell receptor beta chain was recorded in a study of cytomegalovirus exposure and HLA in healthy donors (dated by TCRdb to about 2017). Background on the whole study: According to an earlier analysis of 587 of the donors, roughly 180 million T cells yielded 100 million or so unique TCR beta sequences and less than 300 Gb of sequence data. To study patterns of TCR occurrence, a later analysis re-analyzed previously published TCR beta repertoires from 650 to 750 donors and added high-resolution HLA genotyping. To predict cytomegalovirus infection status, the study combined high-throughput TCR immunosequencing, statistical association of individual TCRs with disease status, and machine learning. An early release covering just under 650 HLA-typed donors comprised approximately 290 gigabases of sequencing data and approximately 80 million unique TCR sequences. Among roughly 400 genotyped donors of the cohort, an average of roughly 230,000 unique TCR beta nucleotide sequences was sequenced per donor, of which about 19% were non-productive. In addition to the first cohort of 666 subjects, a separate validation cohort of about 120 different subjects was used. A later genetic analysis took genome-wide SNP genotypes for about three fifths of the 666 donors and used that subset as a discovery cohort. The study was designed to test whether signatures of past pathogen exposure could be identified by cataloging public T cell receptors. Rather than using new phenotypic data, the later analysis identified candidate immune exposures from TCR beta sequences and from how often those sequences occurred across donors. Of the approximately 400 genotyped donors, roughly 76% were placed in the genetic ancestry cluster associated with self-reported Caucasian donors. An earlier analysis of approximately 580 of the donors used high-throughput TCR beta sequencing to judge whether each TCR beta V gene segment behaved as functional or pseudogenic. The study used immunosequencing to profile the T cell repertoires of approximately 650 subjects and linked those repertoires to cytomegalovirus serostatus. Both class I and class II loci were covered by HLA typing, at four-digit resolution. Alongside the repertoire data, information on donor age, sex, ethnicity and CMV serostatus was compiled. Every discovery cohort repertoire had been produced on one sequencing platform. Because of strong linkage in the cohort, roughly five DR-DQ haplotypes were treated as single units for association and clustering. Typing coverage differed by locus: A, B, C, DRB1 and DQB1 were typed in roughly 620-630 donors, DQA1 in roughly 510, DPA1 in some 610, and DPB1 in 400 to 490.

What the authors observed across the whole study: When HLA alleles, especially DR and DQ, strongly co-occurred, TCR associations were difficult to assign to individual alleles. In a later genetic analysis, a missense DCLRE1C variant was associated with V-gene and J-gene trimming of TCR beta chains, and the association was replicated in an independent cohort. In both the original and validation cohorts, the classifier was reported to diagnose cytomegalovirus status with high specificity and sensitivity. The study listed 150 to 200 TCR beta chains as associated with cytomegalovirus. A cluster of highly shared sequence variants was judged likely to be a technical artifact of the sequencing pipeline. HLA typing was unavailable for some donors at each locus, so association tests used only the typed subset. At a false discovery rate of 0.05, a later analysis linked 15,000 to 20,000 TCR beta sequences to specific HLA alleles. A later analysis found that TCR association rates varied across HLA loci, with DRB1 alleles showing the most associated TCRs and HLA-C alleles the fewest. In a later analysis, HLA-associated TCR beta chains were found to be more clonally expanded and to have lower generation probabilities than equally common non-associated chains. An earlier analysis of approximately 530 of the donors showed that most TCR beta V segments appeared in productive rearrangements either about 90% or about 30% of the time, which broadly matched IMGT annotations. Compared with the approximately 710-donor mean, donors in an Asian-associated ancestry cluster had fewer N-insertions in productive TCRs, according to a later genetic analysis. In vitro tests confirmed that a few of the cytomegalovirus-associated TCR beta chains recognize cytomegalovirus antigens. Because counts were too low, some 17 rarely observed V segments, including chromosome 9 orphons, were left out of the earlier analysis of some 640 of the donors. Immune exposure information for the cohort was limited to CMV serostatus. Most CMV-associated TCR beta chains appeared to be HLA-restricted in a later analysis, and the HLA associations seemed to be driven largely by CMV exposure. The authors suggested that the approach could potentially be generalized to other disease states and immunological phenotypes. According to a later analysis, parvovirus B19, influenza, CMV and Epstein-Barr virus appeared linked to several top co-occurrence clusters. Across donors, most TCR sequences were observed very rarely, whereas some public TCRs were present in many individuals. Linkage disequilibrium might explain the correlated functional status among segregating V segments, but an unknown experimental factor could not be ruled out. This cohort had only TCR beta chains sequenced, and the lack of alpha or paired-chain data limited which features could be detected. A further reported finding was that TCR beta sequences accurately predicted the HLA-A and HLA-B alleles for most subjects in the first cohort. Roughly uniform sequencing depth across donors was assumed in presence/absence analyses, although this assumption may not hold. Some IMGT-functional V segments, including TRBV6-2 and TRBV6-3, could not be distinguished by the 87-base-pair reads and were therefore excluded.

The sample holds one count of this clone. The antigen it binds to is not known. The sample holds no much larger clone one base away, and base qualities are not on file. The cohort comprised 670 or so healthy bone marrow donors. At the time of sampling, all cohort members were nominally healthy, though unrecorded immune exposures were likely present. The donor was CMV seronegative and was included in the group of under 450 seronegative cohort members. A peripheral blood sample was provided by each donor, and peripheral blood mononuclear cells were used for TCR beta sequencing. The Qiagen DNeasy Blood Extraction Kit was used to extract genomic DNA from the blood cell samples. The CDR3 measures 16 amino acids from cysteine to phenylalanine. Solely the CDR3 DNA is kept, with 48 bases framed from the first base. The germline V gene provides CDR1 LGHNA and CDR2 YNFKEQ. V sheds 2 bases and J sheds 2 bases, leaving 15 bases between their ends.

The library was obtained by the immunoSEQ multiplex PCR assay. The multiplex PCR relied on a mix of 60 forward primers for TCR Vbeta segments and 13 reverse primers for TCR Jbeta segments. A multiplex PCR assay on genomic DNA amplified the CDR3 region of rearranged TCR beta genes. Amplified TCR beta libraries were sequenced as 87-base-pair reads on the Illumina HiSeq System. The published analysis was carried out like this. A later analysis counted about 76 million unique TCR beta chains across the 666 repertoires, and approximately 11 million of these chains were shared by at least two donors. A nearest-neighbor algorithm error-corrected the raw reads and collapsed the reads into unique sequences, merging closely related sequences to remove PCR and sequencing errors. CDR3 sequences were aligned to IMGT reference sequences to assign V, D and J gene segments. For a sequence to be retained, a match of at least six nucleotides was required to both a V gene segment and a J gene segment. A rearrangement was called productive if the CDR3 had no stop codons and remained in frame with V and J, and every other rearrangement was called non-productive. Following IMGT convention, CDR3 was defined as the stretch from the second conserved V-encoded cysteine up to the conserved J-encoded phenylalanine. In an earlier analysis of 500 to 650 of the donors, sequences lacking an unambiguous match to a single V gene segment were excluded. An earlier analysis of almost 600 of the donors classified V segments as functional when productive rearrangements were above 56.7% and as segregating when the standard deviation between donors was above 5%. To diagnose cytomegalovirus status from the catalog of TCR beta chain sequences, a statistical classification framework was built. V and J gene assignment, in a later analysis, came from comparing TCR nucleotide sequences with IMGT/GENE-DB human TR gene sequences. The TCRdist pipeline was used in a later analysis to assign CDR3 sequences and most-parsimonious VDJ recombination scenarios. In a later analysis, each TCR beta chain was defined by its CDR3 amino acid sequence together with its V-gene family, and reads lacking a unique V-gene family were excluded. In a later analysis, approximately 640 highly shared, low-generation-probability nucleotide sequences were removed to address suspected cross-contamination and a sequencing artifact. For each public chain, a later analysis derived a clonal expansion index from normalized ranks of inferred template counts within each repertoire. Generation probabilities in a later analysis came from a VDJ recombination model fitted to out-of-frame rearrangements, and those results were checked against IGoR. A later analysis scored TCR-TCR, TCR-HLA and TCR-CMV co-occurrence with hypergeometric tests, applying a repertoire-size bias correction to TCR pairs. To estimate false discovery rates, a later analysis permuted the HLA or CMV assignments 20 times. In a later analysis, co-occurring TCRs were grouped using DBSCAN, and TCRdist sequence similarity was added for clustering within HLA-allele-positive subsets. Repertoires with fewer than 30,000 or more than 120,000 public chains, plus five repertoires with anomalous nucleotide sharing, were excluded from co-occurrence clustering. The clones in this table, taken by TCRdb from immuneACCESS, are in-frame only. Not every clone is retained; where verified, under half of the shortfall comes from an unresolved V gene, and the cause of the rest is unknown. V, J and clone size are those of that table, while D and trimming were read from the DNA. Present in this sample are roughly 200,000 clones, roughly 80% of which were seen just once. The ten largest clonotypes hold under 0.85% of the sample.

This sequence was found in a boy between 10 and 17 years old in good health and CMV-seronegative. The chain links TRBV4-2 with TRBJ1-2, with the D gene uncertain. The sample consisted of PBMCs. The CDR3 loop reads CASSQPLGFTNYGYTF. The DNA sequence is TGTGCCAGCAGCCAACCGCTGGGCTTCACAAACTATGGCTACACCTTC.